The rows below give T cell receptor beta chains drawn from one sample of a study of blood T cell repertoires in COVID-19. Clones were read by immunoSEQ multiplex PCR, and TCRdb kept only the in-frame ones, dropping some. Among a few hundred thousand clones listed, about 86% were seen once. Sequencing input: peripheral blood. Receptors were obtained from a man over 45 with active or convalescent COVID-19. CDR3s include the opening cysteine and the closing phenylalanine or tryptophan. Each record gives: J gene, D gene, clone size, V gene, CDR3 DNA, CDR3 protein. D genes are given only for firm matches. Size is omitted from some rows. Given values are once, few, many or a class for expanded clones.

J gene: TRBJ1-1; D gene: .; clone size: .; V gene: TRBV5-1; CDR3 DNA: TGCGCCAGCCACTACGAGGCGAACACTGAAGCTTTCTTT; CDR3 protein: CASHYEANTEAFF
J gene: TRBJ2-7; D gene: .; clone size: .; V gene: TRBV20-1; CDR3 DNA: TGCAGTGCTAGTTCTCAGACTCCCCGGGAACTATACTACGAGCAGTACTTC; CDR3 protein: CSASSQTPRELYYEQYF
J gene: TRBJ2-3; D gene: .; clone size: few; V gene: TRBV6-1; CDR3 DNA: TGTGCCAGCAGTGAAGCGGGGGGAACAGATACGCAGTATTTT; CDR3 protein: CASSEAGGTDTQYF
J gene: TRBJ2-7; D gene: .; clone size: .; V gene: TRBV27; CDR3 DNA: TGTGCCAGCAGTCCTTCCCCGGGAGTCTCTAACGAGCAGTACTTC; CDR3 protein: CASSPSPGVSNEQYF
J gene: TRBJ2-1; D gene: TRBD2; clone size: .; V gene: TRBV11-2; CDR3 DNA: TGTGCCAGCAGCTTGGGACTAGTCAGGGAACAAGAGCAGTTCTTC; CDR3 protein: CASSLGLVREQEQFF
J gene: TRBJ2-3; D gene: TRBD2; clone size: .; V gene: TRBV3-1/TRBV3-2; CDR3 DNA: TGTGCCAGCAGCCAAGTACTGGGACTAGCAGAAACAGATACGCAGTATTTT; CDR3 protein: CASSQVLGLAETDTQYF
J gene: TRBJ1-2; D gene: .; clone size: .; V gene: TRBV28; CDR3 DNA: TGTGCCAGCAGTTTATTGGTCTGGAGGGCTCATGGCTACACCTTC; CDR3 protein: CASSLLVWRAHGYTF
J gene: TRBJ2-2; D gene: TRBD1; clone size: .; V gene: TRBV11-2; CDR3 DNA: TGTGCCAGCACCTCCGGACAGGGGAGGTCCACCGGGGAGCTGTTTTTT; CDR3 protein: CASTSGQGRSTGELFF
J gene: TRBJ2-5; D gene: TRBD2; clone size: once; V gene: TRBV7-2; CDR3 DNA: TGTGCCAGCAGCCAAAGACTAGCGGGACAAGAGACCCAGTACTTC; CDR3 protein: CASSQRLAGQETQYF
J gene: TRBJ2-5; D gene: .; clone size: .; V gene: TRBV20-1; CDR3 DNA: TGCAGTGGGGTAGCAATGGAGACCCAGTACTTC; CDR3 protein: CSGVAMETQYF
J gene: TRBJ1-5; D gene: TRBD1; clone size: .; V gene: TRBV28; CDR3 DNA: TGTGCCAGCAGTTCAGGGGGAGGCAATCAGCCCCAGCATTTT; CDR3 protein: CASSSGGGNQPQHF
J gene: TRBJ2-3; D gene: .; clone size: once; V gene: TRBV7-2; CDR3 DNA: TGTGCCAGCAGCAAGATTCCCCTTACTAGCACAGATACGCAGTATTTT; CDR3 protein: CASSKIPLTSTDTQYF
J gene: TRBJ2-5; D gene: .; clone size: .; V gene: TRBV2; CDR3 DNA: TGTGCCAGCAGTGAAGCGCCCCCGAGAGAGGCCCAGTACTTC; CDR3 protein: CASSEAPPREAQYF
J gene: TRBJ1-2; D gene: .; clone size: .; V gene: TRBV9; CDR3 DNA: TGTGCCAGCAGCGTAGATGCACAGGGTAAGGACTATGGCTACACCTTC; CDR3 protein: CASSVDAQGKDYGYTF
J gene: TRBJ1-4; D gene: TRBD1; clone size: once; V gene: TRBV4-3; CDR3 DNA: TGCGCCAGCAGCCAAGATAGAAAGGGACTGACAGGGGGCGCGAGGGATGAAAAACTGTTTTTT; CDR3 protein: CASSQDRKGLTGGARDEKLFF
J gene: TRBJ2-1; D gene: TRBD1; clone size: .; V gene: TRBV7-8; CDR3 DNA: TGTGCCAGCAGCTTCCGGGACAGGGGCGGGGATGAGCAGTTCTTC; CDR3 protein: CASSFRDRGGDEQFF
J gene: TRBJ2-3; D gene: TRBD1; clone size: once; V gene: TRBV10-1; CDR3 DNA: TGCGCCAGCAGTAAAACAGGGGGCGCAGATACGCAGTATTTT; CDR3 protein: CASSKTGGADTQYF
J gene: TRBJ1-5; D gene: TRBD1; clone size: .; V gene: TRBV20-1; CDR3 DNA: TGCAGTGCTAGTCGCACCGGGACAGGGGGATTCAATCAGCCCCAGCATTTT; CDR3 protein: CSASRTGTGGFNQPQHF
J gene: TRBJ1-2; D gene: TRBD1; clone size: .; V gene: TRBV18; CDR3 DNA: TGTGCCAGCTCACCACGTAACAGGGGCGGCGGCTACACCTTC; CDR3 protein: CASSPRNRGGGYTF
J gene: TRBJ1-3; D gene: .; clone size: few; V gene: TRBV30; CDR3 DNA: TGTGCCTGCCCTAAGGGACTCTCTGGAAACACCATATATTTT; CDR3 protein: CACPKGLSGNTIYF
J gene: TRBJ2-7; D gene: TRBD2; clone size: .; V gene: TRBV27; CDR3 DNA: TGTGCCAGCAGTTTATCCGCGACTAGCGGGAGGTCGCTACGATTC; CDR3 protein: CASSLSATSGRSLRF
J gene: TRBJ1-6; D gene: TRBD1; clone size: .; V gene: TRBV7-2; CDR3 DNA: TGTGCCAGCAGCTTAGAAGGGACAGCTTATTCACCCCTCCACTTT; CDR3 protein: CASSLEGTAYSPLHF
J gene: TRBJ2-3; D gene: .; clone size: .; V gene: TRBV9; CDR3 DNA: TGTGCCAGCAGCGCCTACAGGGACACAGATACGCAGTATTTT; CDR3 protein: CASSAYRDTDTQYF
J gene: TRBJ1-1; D gene: .; clone size: .; V gene: TRBV9; CDR3 DNA: TGTGCCAGCAGCGCCAGGGGACTAAACACTGAAGCTTTCTTT; CDR3 protein: CASSARGLNTEAFF
J gene: TRBJ2-5; D gene: .; clone size: .; V gene: TRBV20-1; CDR3 DNA: TGCAGTGCTAGGAGGGAGACCCAGTACTTC; CDR3 protein: CSARRETQYF
J gene: TRBJ2-1; D gene: .; clone size: .; V gene: TRBV5-1; CDR3 DNA: TGCGCCAGCAGCTTGTACGGGAGTGAGCAGTTCTTC; CDR3 protein: CASSLYGSEQFF
J gene: TRBJ1-2; D gene: .; clone size: .; V gene: TRBV28; CDR3 DNA: TGTGCCAGCAGTCTAGGGGGGGAAGATGACTATGGCTACACCTTC; CDR3 protein: CASSLGGEDDYGYTF
J gene: TRBJ1-2; D gene: .; clone size: once; V gene: TRBV5-8; CDR3 DNA: TGTGCCAGCAGCGGAGTCAGGGTTGGTATCTATGGCTACACCTTC; CDR3 protein: CASSGVRVGIYGYTF
J gene: TRBJ2-7; D gene: TRBD1; clone size: few; V gene: TRBV4-1; CDR3 DNA: TGCGCCAGCAGCCAAGGCACCGACTACGGACAGGGGTACGAGCAGTACTTC; CDR3 protein: CASSQGTDYGQGYEQYF
J gene: TRBJ1-1; D gene: .; clone size: .; V gene: TRBV9; CDR3 DNA: TGTGCCAGCAGCGTAGGCGACACTGAAGCTTTCTTT; CDR3 protein: CASSVGDTEAFF
J gene: TRBJ2-3; D gene: TRBD1; clone size: once; V gene: TRBV7-9; CDR3 DNA: TGTGCCAGCAGCTTAGTGAGGGGGCCGGATACGCAGTATTTT; CDR3 protein: CASSLVRGPDTQYF
J gene: TRBJ1-5; D gene: TRBD1; clone size: .; V gene: TRBV7-8; CDR3 DNA: TGTGCCAGCAGCTATAACTCAGGACAGGGGGTCAATCAGCCCCAGCATTTT; CDR3 protein: CASSYNSGQGVNQPQHF
J gene: TRBJ2-5; D gene: .; clone size: .; V gene: TRBV9; CDR3 DNA: TGTGCCAGCAGCGCACAGGACGGGCGAGAGACCCAGTACTTC; CDR3 protein: CASSAQDGRETQYF
J gene: TRBJ2-3; D gene: .; clone size: .; V gene: TRBV4-1; CDR3 DNA: TGCGCCAGCAGCCAAGGGCCGGGGAGCACAGATACGCAGTATTTT; CDR3 protein: CASSQGPGSTDTQYF
J gene: TRBJ2-1; D gene: TRBD2; clone size: .; V gene: TRBV5-6; CDR3 DNA: TGTGCCAGCAGCCCCCAAGGCGTTGCGGGAGGGTACAATGAGCAGTTCTTC; CDR3 protein: CASSPQGVAGGYNEQFF
J gene: TRBJ2-3; D gene: .; clone size: once; V gene: TRBV3-1/TRBV3-2; CDR3 DNA: TGTGCCAGCAGCCAAGATGTAACGGGTGGTGGCACAGATACGCAGTATTTT; CDR3 protein: CASSQDVTGGGTDTQYF
J gene: TRBJ1-5; D gene: .; clone size: .; V gene: TRBV9; CDR3 DNA: TGTGCCAGCAGCGGGTCAGGGAATCAGCCCCAGCATTTT; CDR3 protein: CASSGSGNQPQHF
J gene: TRBJ1-2; D gene: TRBD1; clone size: .; V gene: TRBV19; CDR3 DNA: TGTGCCAGTAGCACAGGGGGACACGACTATGGCTACACCTTC; CDR3 protein: CASSTGGHDYGYTF